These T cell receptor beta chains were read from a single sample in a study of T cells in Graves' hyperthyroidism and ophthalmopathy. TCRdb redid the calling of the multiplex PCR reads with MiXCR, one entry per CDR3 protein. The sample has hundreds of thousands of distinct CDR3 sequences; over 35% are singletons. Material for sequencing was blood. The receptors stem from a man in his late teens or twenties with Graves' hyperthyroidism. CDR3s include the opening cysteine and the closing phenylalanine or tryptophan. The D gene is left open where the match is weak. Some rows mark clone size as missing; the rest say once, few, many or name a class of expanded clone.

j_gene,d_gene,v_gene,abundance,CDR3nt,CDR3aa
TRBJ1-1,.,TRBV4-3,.,TGCGCCAGCAGCCAGGGGGGGACGTTGATGAACACTGAAGCTTTCTTT,CASSQGGTLMNTEAFF
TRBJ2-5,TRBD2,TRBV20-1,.,TGCAGTGCGACGGGAGCGGGAGTAGGGCAAGAGACCCAGTACTTC,CSATGAGVGQETQYF
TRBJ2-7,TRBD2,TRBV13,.,TGTGCCAGCAGCTTCACTAGCGGAACATCCTACGAGCAGTACTTC,CASSFTSGTSYEQYF
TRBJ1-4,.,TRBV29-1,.,TGCAGCGTTGGGGTAAATAATGAAAAACTGTTTTTT,CSVGVNNEKLFF
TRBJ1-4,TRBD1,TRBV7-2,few,TGCGCCAGCAGCCAAGATGGGACAGGGAAGGAAAAACTGTTTTTT,CASSQDGTGKEKLFF
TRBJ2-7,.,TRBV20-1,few,TGCAGTGCTAGAAAAGGGGGAGGGCCCCACGAGCAGTACTTC,CSARKGGGPHEQYF
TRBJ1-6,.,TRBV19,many,TGTGCCAGTGGGACGCAATATAATTCACCCCTCCACTTT,CASGTQYNSPLHF
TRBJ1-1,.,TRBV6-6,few,TGTGCCAGCAGACCCGTGGAGGGCGCGGTCACTGAAGCTTTCTTT,CASRPVEGAVTEAFF
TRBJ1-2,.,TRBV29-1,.,TGCAGCGTTGAGGGGGGCGATAGTGGCTACACCTTC,CSVEGGDSGYTF
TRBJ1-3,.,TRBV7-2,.,TGTGCCAGCGGCCAGGATACCCGATCTGGAAACACCATATATTTT,CASGQDTRSGNTIYF
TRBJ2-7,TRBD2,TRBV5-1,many,TGCGCCAGCAGCAGCACGGGGGGGCTCGAGCAGTACTTC,CASSSTGGLEQYF
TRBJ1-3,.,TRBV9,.,TGTGCCAGCAGCGTAACCGGAAGAGCCGTCTCTGGAAACACCATATATTTT,CASSVTGRAVSGNTIYF
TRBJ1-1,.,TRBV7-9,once,TGTGCCAGCAGTTACCCTCCCGGGGGAATAGGGAACACTGAAGCTTTCTTT,CASSYPPGGIGNTEAFF
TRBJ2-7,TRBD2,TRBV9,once,TGTGCCAGCAGCGTAGACGGGACTAGCGGGCCCTACGAGCAGTACTTC,CASSVDGTSGPYEQYF
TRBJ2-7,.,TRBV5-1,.,TGTGCCAGCAGCTTGTGGTTGAGCCGGGACTCTCTTGGGTACGAGCAGTACTTC,CASSLWLSRDSLGYEQYF
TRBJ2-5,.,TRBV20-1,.,TGCAGTGCTGAGGGGCAAACTCATGAGACCCAGTACTTC,CSAEGQTHETQYF
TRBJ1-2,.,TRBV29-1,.,TGCAGCGCCCGCACGGGGGGTCTCTATGGCTACACCTTC,CSARTGGLYGYTF
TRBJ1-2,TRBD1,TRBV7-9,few,TGTGCCAGCAGCTGGGGACAGCGGCTTTATGGCTACACCTTC,CASSWGQRLYGYTF
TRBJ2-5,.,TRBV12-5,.,TGTGCTAGTGGCCCCCGCGACACTCAAGAGACCCAGTACTTC,CASGPRDTQETQYF
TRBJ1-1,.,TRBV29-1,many,TGCAGCGTTTCCGCCGGACAGAACACTGAAGCTTTCTTT,CSVSAGQNTEAFF
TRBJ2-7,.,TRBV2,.,TGTGCCAGCTCACCTCAGACAGACTACGAGCAGTACTTC,CASSPQTDYEQYF
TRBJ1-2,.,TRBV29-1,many,TGCAGCGTTGCGACGAGTTCCTATGGCTACACCTTC,CSVATSSYGYTF
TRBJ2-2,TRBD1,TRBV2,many,TGTGCCAGCATACAGGGGGCTCTCACCGGGGAGCTGTTTTTT,CASIQGALTGELFF
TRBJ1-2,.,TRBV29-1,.,TGCAGCCGCGAGGGCCGCTATGGCTACACCTTC,CSREGRYGYTF
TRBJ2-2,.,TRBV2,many,TGTGCCGCTGCCGGGGCGTTGACCGGGGAGCTGTTTTTT,CAAAGALTGELFF
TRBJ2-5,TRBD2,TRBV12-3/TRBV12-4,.,TGTGCCAGCAGTTTTAGCGGGAGTTTTGAGACCCAGTACTTC,CASSFSGSFETQYF
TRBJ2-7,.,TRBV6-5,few,TGTGCCAGCAGGCCGGACCCAGCCCGCGAGCAGTACTTC,CASRPDPAREQYF
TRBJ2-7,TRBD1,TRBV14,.,TGTGCCAGCAGCCAGCCGGGACAGGACCCTTACGAGCAGTACTTC,CASSQPGQDPYEQYF
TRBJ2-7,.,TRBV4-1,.,TGCGCCAGCAGCCAAGAAGTCCAGTACGAGCAGTACTTC,CASSQEVQYEQYF
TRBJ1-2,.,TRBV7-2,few,TGTGCCAGCAGCCAGCTGGGTATTGGTAGCTATGGCTACACCTTC,CASSQLGIGSYGYTF
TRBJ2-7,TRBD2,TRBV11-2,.,TGTGCCAGCAGCTTAACAACTAGCGGCACCTACGAGCAGTACTTC,CASSLTTSGTYEQYF
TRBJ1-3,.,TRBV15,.,TGTGCCACCAGCAGCCCTCAGGGACTTTCCGGAAACACCATATATTTT,CATSSPQGLSGNTIYF
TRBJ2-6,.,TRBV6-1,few,TGTGCCAGCAGTTACCCGGAAGGTGTCCTGACTTTC,CASSYPEGVLTF
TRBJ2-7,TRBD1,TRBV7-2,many,TGTGCCAGCAGCGCAGACAGGGTCTCTTTCTACGAGCAGTACTTC,CASSADRVSFYEQYF
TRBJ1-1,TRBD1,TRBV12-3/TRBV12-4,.,TGTGCCAGCAGTTTCGGGACAGGGGGCTTCGCTGAAGCTTTCTTT,CASSFGTGGFAEAFF
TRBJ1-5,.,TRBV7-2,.,TGTGCCATCAGTGAGTCAGGGGACAATCAGCCCCAGCATTTT,CAISESGDNQPQHF
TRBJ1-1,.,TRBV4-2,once,TGTGCCAGCAGCCAAGAAGGGAGGGGCCCTGAAGCTTTCTTT,CASSQEGRGPEAFF
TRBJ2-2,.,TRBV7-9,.,TGTGCCAGCAGCGATAGGGCTACGGGACTTAACACCGGGGAGCTGTTTTTT,CASSDRATGLNTGELFF
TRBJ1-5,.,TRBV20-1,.,TGCAGTGCTAGTCCCGGTCTCGTTGGAGTTAATCAGCCCCAGCATTTT,CSASPGLVGVNQPQHF
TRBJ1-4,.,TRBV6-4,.,TGTGCCAGCAGTGACCCCGGGACTACAGGAGAAAAACTGTTTTTT,CASSDPGTTGEKLFF
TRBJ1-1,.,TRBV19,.,TGTGCCAGTAGTAGTTCGGTCAAGGGGAACACTGAAGCTTTCTTT,CASSSSVKGNTEAFF
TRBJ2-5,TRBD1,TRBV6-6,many,TGTGCCAGCAGGACCGACAGGGAGGAGACCCAGTACTTC,CASRTDREETQYF
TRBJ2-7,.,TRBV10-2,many,TGCGCCAGCAGTACCGACTGGCTAGAATCCTACGAGCAGTACTTC,CASSTDWLESYEQYF
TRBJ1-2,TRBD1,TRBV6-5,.,TGTGCCAGCAGTTACGGTGGACAGGTAGAAGGCTACACCTTC,CASSYGGQVEGYTF
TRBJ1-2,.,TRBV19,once,TGTGCCAGTAGTATAGATCTCGGACAGCATGGCTACACCTTC,CASSIDLGQHGYTF
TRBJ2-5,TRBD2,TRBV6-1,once,TGTGCCAGCAGTCGAAGTGGCGGGGGGCCGGGGCAAGAGACCCAGTACTTC,CASSRSGGGPGQETQYF
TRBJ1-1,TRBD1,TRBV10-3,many,TGTGCCATCAGTGGGGGACAGCACCAATTTGAAGCTTTCTTT,CAISGGQHQFEAFF
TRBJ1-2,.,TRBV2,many,TGTGCCAGCACCCAGACAGTCATCCCCGACGATGGCTACACCTTC,CASTQTVIPDDGYTF
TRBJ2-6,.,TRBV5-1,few,TGCGCCAGCAAACCAAGGTCTGGGGCCAACGTCCTGACTTTC,CASKPRSGANVLTF
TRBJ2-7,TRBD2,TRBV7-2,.,TGTGCCAGCAGCCAGGAGCGGGAGCGCTCCTACGAGCAGTACTTC,CASSQERERSYEQYF
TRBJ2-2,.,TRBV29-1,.,TGCAGCGTTGAAGGGGACTTCACCGGGGAGCTGTTTTTT,CSVEGDFTGELFF
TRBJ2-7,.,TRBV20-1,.,TGCAGTGCTAGAGAAGCCGGCTATCCGAGCTCCTACGAGCAGTACTTC,CSAREAGYPSSYEQYF
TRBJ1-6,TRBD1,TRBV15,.,TGTGCCACCAGCTGGACAGGTGGGGGATCACCCCTCCACTTT,CATSWTGGGSPLHF